This is a list of T cell receptor beta chains from one sample in a study of blood T cells in healthy people across ages. Via MiXCR, TCRdb re-called the 5' RACE reads, giving one row per CDR3 protein. The top ten clones hold around 10% of a sample with roughly 560,000 distinct CDR3 sequences, approximately 25% of them seen once. A further study also used this sample, focusing on T cells of mothers and their children.

Sequencing was done on a sample of blood. The receptors shown here come from a boy younger than 18 in good health. CDR3s include the opening cysteine and the closing phenylalanine or tryptophan. D genes are given only for firm matches. The size entry is marked missing in some rows and otherwise reads once, few, many or a size class.

TRBV15	TRBJ1-3	NA	NA	CATSRATGSAGNTIYF	TGTGCCACCAGCAGAGCTACAGGGAGCGCTGGAAACACCATATATTTT
TRBV29-1	TRBJ2-6	NA	few	CSVDGAGANVLTF	TGCAGCGTTGACGGGGCTGGGGCCAACGTCCTGACTTTC
TRBV4-3	TRBJ1-3	NA	NA	CASSPNGYSTENTIYF	TGCGCCAGCAGCCCTAACGGGTATTCGACCGAAAACACCATATATTTT
TRBV5-5	TRBJ2-5	TRBD1	NA	CASSIPGQSYQETQYF	TGTGCCAGCAGCATCCCGGGACAGAGTTACCAAGAGACCCAGTACTTC
TRBV5-1	TRBJ2-1	TRBD2	NA	CASRSPQRENSSYNEQFF	TGCGCCAGCAGATCCCCCCAGCGGGAGAATTCCTCCTACAATGAGCAGTTCTTC
TRBV15	TRBJ2-7	TRBD2	few	CATSRETSGAYEQYF	TGTGCCACCAGCAGAGAAACTAGCGGGGCCTACGAGCAGTACTTC
TRBV20-1	TRBJ2-5	NA	few	CSARAKQETQYF	TGCAGTGCTAGAGCGAAGCAAGAGACCCAGTACTTC
TRBV19	TRBJ1-1	NA	few	CASRLRDGSMNTEAFF	TGTGCCAGTAGACTACGGGACGGATCAATGAACACTGAAGCTTTCTTT
TRBV12-3/TRBV12-4	TRBJ2-5	NA	NA	CASSLVAVMGSQYF	TGTGCCAGCAGTTTAGTAGCGGTCATGGGGTCCCAGTACTTC
TRBV12-3/TRBV12-4	TRBJ2-3	NA	NA	CASSPSSSRADTQYF	TGTGCCAGCAGCCCTTCTAGCAGCCGCGCAGATACGCAGTATTTT
TRBV24-1	TRBJ2-5	NA	few	CATSDPRGGTGTQYF	TGTGCCACCAGTGACCCGAGAGGTGGAACTGGGACCCAGTACTTC
TRBV5-1	TRBJ2-3	TRBD1	NA	CASSQGDRDTDTQYF	TGCGCCAGCAGCCAAGGGGACAGGGACACAGATACGCAGTATTTT
TRBV20-1	TRBJ2-7	TRBD1	NA	CSANDRGTYEQYF	TGCAGTGCTAACGACAGGGGAACCTACGAGCAGTACTTC
TRBV7-9	TRBJ2-3	NA	NA	CASSAPGLSTDTQYF	TGTGCCAGCAGTGCCCCCGGACTTAGCACAGATACGCAGTATTTT
TRBV10-3	TRBJ2-1	TRBD2	NA	CATEREGISYNEQFF	TGTGCCACCGAGCGGGAGGGTATATCCTACAATGAGCAGTTCTTC
TRBV20-1	TRBJ2-5	NA	NA	CSARPGGHQETQYF	TGCAGTGCTAGACCGGGGGGCCACCAAGAGACCCAGTACTTC
TRBV10-3	TRBJ1-6	NA	NA	CATRAHLSYNSPLHF	TGTGCCACCAGGGCTCATCTCTCCTATAATTCACCCCTCCACTTT
TRBV25-1	TRBJ2-1	TRBD2	many	CASSEPTGTSDEQFF	TGTGCCAGCAGTGAACCCACCGGGACTAGCGATGAGCAGTTCTTC
TRBV12-3/TRBV12-4	TRBJ2-1	TRBD1	few	CASSRPGGAGNEQFF	TGTGCCAGCAGCAGACCAGGGGGCGCCGGCAATGAGCAGTTCTTC
TRBV9	TRBJ2-2	NA	few	CASSVGQGHTGELFF	TGTGCCAGCAGCGTAGGGCAGGGACACACCGGGGAGCTGTTTTTT
TRBV27	TRBJ2-1	TRBD1	NA	CASSWGQGQDEQFF	TGTGCCAGCAGTTGGGGACAGGGGCAGGATGAGCAGTTCTTC
TRBV29-1	TRBJ2-1	TRBD2	NA	CSVCRLAGGAGNEQFF	TGCAGCGTCTGTAGGCTAGCGGGAGGGGCGGGCAATGAGCAGTTCTTC
TRBV2	TRBJ1-3	NA	NA	CASSEARGSGNTIYF	TGTGCCAGCAGTGAGGCGCGGGGGTCCGGAAACACCATATATTTT
TRBV6-5	TRBJ2-1	NA	many	CAVGEVFYNEQFF	TGTGCCGTAGGGGAAGTTTTCTACAATGAGCAGTTCTTC
TRBV12-3/TRBV12-4	TRBJ1-4	NA	NA	CASTQGGEEKLFF	TGTGCCAGCACCCAGGGCGGGGAGGAAAAACTGTTTTTT
TRBV11-2	TRBJ1-4	NA	few	CASSLVHGEKLFF	TGTGCCAGCAGCTTAGTTCACGGGGAAAAACTGTTTTTT
TRBV6-5	TRBJ1-2	NA	NA	CASSSLGRTYGYTF	TGTGCCAGCAGTTCCCTAGGACGGACTTATGGCTACACCTTC
TRBV19	TRBJ1-2	NA	few	CASSTDKYYGYTF	TGTGCCAGTAGTACGGACAAATATTATGGCTACACCTTC
TRBV20-1	TRBJ2-7	TRBD2	NA	CSARDGLAGASYEQYF	TGCAGTGCTAGAGATGGTCTAGCGGGGGCCTCCTACGAGCAGTACTTC
TRBV3-1	TRBJ1-2	NA	NA	CASSQGGSSRDGYTF	TGTGCCAGCAGCCAAGGGGGTTCCAGTAGGGATGGCTACACCTTC
TRBV29-1	TRBJ2-4	TRBD2	few	CSVTGTSGRQGYIQYF	TGCAGCGTCACCGGGACTAGCGGGAGACAGGGCTACATTCAGTACTTC
TRBV20-1	TRBJ2-3	TRBD2	few	CSPRLAGGPTDTQYF	TGCAGTCCACGACTAGCGGGGGGCCCCACAGATACGCAGTATTTT
TRBV28	TRBJ2-1	TRBD2	NA	CASTMAGTSGRGFQFF	TGTGCCAGCACCATGGCCGGGACTAGCGGGAGAGGGTTCCAGTTCTTC
TRBV28	TRBJ1-1	NA	NA	CASSLGQLKNTEAFF	TGTGCCAGCAGTTTAGGACAGCTGAAGAACACTGAAGCTTTCTTT
TRBV20-1	TRBJ2-5	TRBD2	few	CSATGTSVTLGTQYF	TGCAGTGCGACCGGGACTAGCGTAACCCTGGGGACCCAGTACTTC
TRBV12-3/TRBV12-4	TRBJ2-7	NA	NA	CASRQGRFHEQYF	TGTGCCAGCAGACAGGGGAGGTTCCACGAGCAGTACTTC
TRBV28	TRBJ2-7	NA	NA	CASSLSGWQYF	TGTGCCAGCAGTCTCTCGGGGTGGCAGTACTTC
TRBV6-4	TRBJ1-6	NA	many	CASSDSTDSNSPLHF	TGTGCCAGCAGTGACTCGACGGACAGTAATTCACCCCTCCACTTT
TRBV9	TRBJ2-6	TRBD1	NA	CASSVATGAGANVLTF	TGTGCCAGCAGCGTAGCTACAGGGGCTGGGGCCAACGTCCTGACTTTC
TRBV5-1	TRBJ2-5	NA	few	CASSFSSQYQETQYF	TGCGCCAGCAGCTTTTCTAGTCAGTACCAAGAGACCCAGTACTTC
TRBV3-1	TRBJ2-2	NA	few	CASLAAAGGLFF	TGTGCCAGCCTCGCGGCGGCCGGGGGGCTGTTTTTT
TRBV12-3/TRBV12-4	TRBJ1-6	NA	NA	CASRWISGLLHF	TGTGCCAGCAGGTGGATCTCTGGCCTCCTCCACTTT
TRBV27	TRBJ1-1	NA	NA	CASRTYPLNTEAFF	TGTGCCAGCAGAACTTATCCCCTTAACACTGAAGCTTTCTTT
TRBV27	TRBJ1-6	NA	NA	CASSHEGLSYNSPLHF	TGTGCCAGCAGTCACGAGGGGTTATCCTATAATTCACCCCTCCACTTT
TRBV29-1	TRBJ2-7	TRBD2	few	CSAISGEKAYEQYF	TGCAGCGCCATTAGCGGGGAGAAGGCCTACGAGCAGTACTTC
TRBV29-1	TRBJ2-3	NA	few	CSVELGRITDTQYF	TGCAGCGTTGAATTGGGACGGATCACAGATACGCAGTATTTT
TRBV5-1	TRBJ2-7	NA	NA	CASSLSGIEQYF	TGCGCCAGCAGCTTGTCGGGTATCGAGCAGTACTTC
TRBV30	TRBJ1-1	NA	NA	CAWTLDYTEAFF	TGTGCCTGGACCCTCGACTACACTGAAGCTTTCTTT
TRBV19	TRBJ2-2	NA	few	CASRGRDSQNTGELFF	TGTGCCAGTAGGGGCCGGGACTCCCAAAACACCGGGGAGCTGTTTTTT
TRBV29-1	TRBJ2-7	NA	few	CSVARTIKAYEQYF	TGCAGCGTTGCGAGGACTATAAAAGCCTACGAGCAGTACTTC
TRBV2	TRBJ2-2	TRBD2	few	CASSDRGGITGELFF	TGTGCCAGCAGTGACCGCGGGGGAATCACCGGGGAGCTGTTTTTT
TRBV24-1	TRBJ1-1	NA	few	CATSDSRQGHAEAFF	TGTGCCACCAGTGATTCACGGCAGGGGCATGCTGAAGCTTTCTTT
TRBV6-1	TRBJ2-5	TRBD1	NA	CAGSPDREETQYF	TGTGCCGGCAGTCCGGACAGGGAAGAGACCCAGTACTTC
TRBV20-1	TRBJ2-1	TRBD2	many	CSAPGPTSGNNEQFF	TGCAGTGCCCCCGGCCCGACTAGCGGAAACAATGAGCAGTTCTTC
TRBV29-1	TRBJ1-2	NA	few	CSVERVPEGYTF	TGCAGCGTTGAACGGGTACCCGAAGGCTACACCTTC
TRBV6-5	TRBJ2-7	NA	few	CASSSHYEQYF	TGTGCCAGCAGCTCACACTACGAGCAGTACTTC
TRBV5-6	TRBJ2-7	TRBD2	NA	CASSAGLAGEQYF	TGTGCCAGCAGCGCCGGACTAGCGGGCGAGCAGTACTTC
TRBV27	TRBJ2-7	NA	NA	CASRGGSSNEQYF	TGTGCCAGCAGGGGGGGCAGTTCGAACGAGCAGTACTTC
TRBV7-9	TRBJ1-2	NA	NA	CASSLYGGVSDYGYTF	TGTGCCAGCAGCTTATACGGGGGGGTCTCTGACTATGGCTACACCTTC